Listed below are T cell receptor beta chains from one sample, sequenced in a study of T cell responses to AZD1222 COVID-19 vaccine. Produced via immunoSEQ multiplex PCR; TCRdb's table is partial and in-frame only. The sample shows around 130,000 clones, about 88% of them seen only once. Sequenced here: peripheral blood, sampled 28 days after the second AZD1222 dose. The source of these receptors is an adult who received the AZD1222 COVID-19 vaccine. CDR3s include the opening cysteine and the closing phenylalanine or tryptophan. Each record gives: V gene, J gene, D gene, clone size, CDR3 DNA, CDR3 protein. A D gene is named only where the DNA matches it firmly. Size values are once, few and many counts, or a class for expanded clones, and some rows have none.

v_gene: TRBV7-6; j_gene: TRBJ1-1; d_gene: TRBD1; abundance: NA; CDR3nt: TGTGCCAGCAGCCCACCGGGACAGGGAAGGTCTGAAGCTTTCTTT; CDR3aa: CASSPPGQGRSEAFF
v_gene: TRBV7-3; j_gene: TRBJ1-2; d_gene: NA; abundance: NA; CDR3nt: TGTGCCAGCAGCTTAAGTGAAGGGGCCGGTGGCTACACCTTC; CDR3aa: CASSLSEGAGGYTF
v_gene: TRBV6-2/TRBV6-3; j_gene: TRBJ1-1; d_gene: TRBD1; abundance: NA; CDR3nt: TGTGCCAGCAGTTACGACCTAGGGGACAGGGGGTCAATTATGAACACTGAAGCTTTCTTT; CDR3aa: CASSYDLGDRGSIMNTEAFF
v_gene: TRBV10-3; j_gene: TRBJ1-5; d_gene: NA; abundance: NA; CDR3nt: TGTGCCATCAGTGAGTCGGGGGGGCCGGGCAATCAGCCCCAGCATTTT; CDR3aa: CAISESGGPGNQPQHF
v_gene: TRBV7-2; j_gene: TRBJ2-2; d_gene: NA; abundance: NA; CDR3nt: TGTGCCAGCAGCGGAAGGAAGGGCACCGGGGAGCTGTTTTTT; CDR3aa: CASSGRKGTGELFF
v_gene: TRBV30; j_gene: TRBJ1-3; d_gene: NA; abundance: NA; CDR3nt: TGTGCCTGGAGGGGTATTCGGTGGGGAAACACCATATATTTT; CDR3aa: CAWRGIRWGNTIYF
v_gene: TRBV4-2; j_gene: TRBJ2-3; d_gene: TRBD2; abundance: once; CDR3nt: TGTGCCAGCAGCCAAGGGCTTACTAGCGGGGGGGATCCAGATACGCAGTATTTT; CDR3aa: CASSQGLTSGGDPDTQYF
v_gene: TRBV6-5; j_gene: TRBJ2-7; d_gene: NA; abundance: NA; CDR3nt: TGTGCCAGCAGTTACTATTCCGGGACGGGGCCCTACGAGCAGTACTTC; CDR3aa: CASSYYSGTGPYEQYF
v_gene: TRBV3-1/TRBV3-2; j_gene: TRBJ1-1; d_gene: TRBD1; abundance: NA; CDR3nt: TGTGCCAGCAGCCAGCCGGGACAGGGAACTGAAGCTTTCTTT; CDR3aa: CASSQPGQGTEAFF
v_gene: TRBV9; j_gene: TRBJ2-1; d_gene: NA; abundance: NA; CDR3nt: TGTGCCAGCAGCGTAGGGCCAGGCTACAATGAGCAGTTCTTC; CDR3aa: CASSVGPGYNEQFF
v_gene: TRBV9; j_gene: TRBJ1-5; d_gene: NA; abundance: many; CDR3nt: TGTGCCAGCAGCTTATCAGGAGACCCTTATCAGCCCCAGCATTTT; CDR3aa: CASSLSGDPYQPQHF
v_gene: TRBV5-6; j_gene: TRBJ2-7; d_gene: NA; abundance: few; CDR3nt: TGTGCCAGTAGAAGAGAGGTCTACGAGCAGTACTTC; CDR3aa: CASRREVYEQYF
v_gene: TRBV28; j_gene: TRBJ1-2; d_gene: NA; abundance: NA; CDR3nt: TGTGCCAGCAGCCCGACGGGGGACGGCTACACCTTC; CDR3aa: CASSPTGDGYTF
v_gene: TRBV4-1; j_gene: TRBJ1-1; d_gene: NA; abundance: NA; CDR3nt: TGCGCCAGCAGCCAGTTCCGCTTGAACACTGAAGCTTTCTTT; CDR3aa: CASSQFRLNTEAFF
v_gene: TRBV18; j_gene: TRBJ2-2; d_gene: NA; abundance: NA; CDR3nt: TGTGCCAGCTCACCACTACAGGGTGATTATGGCGGGGAGCTGTTTTTT; CDR3aa: CASSPLQGDYGGELFF
v_gene: TRBV2; j_gene: TRBJ1-3; d_gene: NA; abundance: NA; CDR3nt: TGTGCCAGCACTGAGACGACTGGAAACACCATATATTTT; CDR3aa: CASTETTGNTIYF
v_gene: TRBV4-2; j_gene: TRBJ1-5; d_gene: NA; abundance: NA; CDR3nt: TGTGCCAGCAGCCAAGATCGGGATCAGGTCAGGAATCAGCCCCAGCATTTT; CDR3aa: CASSQDRDQVRNQPQHF
v_gene: TRBV7-2; j_gene: TRBJ2-3; d_gene: NA; abundance: NA; CDR3nt: TGTGCCAGCAGCCGCCAAAAAGGCGGTTCAGATACGCAGTATTTT; CDR3aa: CASSRQKGGSDTQYF
v_gene: TRBV4-2; j_gene: TRBJ2-1; d_gene: NA; abundance: NA; CDR3nt: TGTGCCAGCAGCCAAGATCTGACGAGACCCACGAGGGTATCGGCCTACAATGAGCAGTTCTTC; CDR3aa: CASSQDLTRPTRVSAYNEQFF
v_gene: TRBV5-1; j_gene: TRBJ2-2; d_gene: NA; abundance: NA; CDR3nt: TGCGCCAGCAGCTTGACTGTCTCGGAGTCCGGGGAGCTGTTTTTT; CDR3aa: CASSLTVSESGELFF
v_gene: TRBV10-3; j_gene: TRBJ2-2; d_gene: TRBD1; abundance: NA; CDR3nt: TGTGCCATCAGTAAAACTCCGCAGGGGGCGCGGGACGGGGAGCTGTTTTTT; CDR3aa: CAISKTPQGARDGELFF
v_gene: TRBV24-1; j_gene: TRBJ2-3; d_gene: NA; abundance: few; CDR3nt: TGTGCCACCAGTGATTCAGGGCTAACAGATACGCAGTATTTT; CDR3aa: CATSDSGLTDTQYF
v_gene: TRBV10-1; j_gene: TRBJ1-1; d_gene: TRBD1; abundance: NA; CDR3nt: TGCGCCAGCAGTGGACAGGGTGAAGCTTTCTTT; CDR3aa: CASSGQGEAFF
v_gene: TRBV18; j_gene: TRBJ1-1; d_gene: NA; abundance: once; CDR3nt: TGTGCCAGCGCCGGGCAGGCGAACACTGAAGCTTTCTTT; CDR3aa: CASAGQANTEAFF
v_gene: TRBV2; j_gene: TRBJ1-1; d_gene: TRBD1; abundance: NA; CDR3nt: TGTGCCACTACCCGGGACAGGGGTTGGACTGAAGCTTTCTTT; CDR3aa: CATTRDRGWTEAFF
v_gene: TRBV11-3; j_gene: TRBJ1-2; d_gene: TRBD1; abundance: NA; CDR3nt: TGTGCCAGCAGCTTCGAGGGGGCACGAGGCTACACCTTC; CDR3aa: CASSFEGARGYTF
v_gene: TRBV10-3; j_gene: TRBJ1-5; d_gene: NA; abundance: few; CDR3nt: TGTGCCATCAGTGAGTTGGAAGGCAATCAGCCCCAGCATTTT; CDR3aa: CAISELEGNQPQHF
v_gene: TRBV4-2; j_gene: TRBJ1-1; d_gene: NA; abundance: NA; CDR3nt: TGTGCCAGCAGCCAAGGGACAGAGAACACTGAAGCTTTCTTT; CDR3aa: CASSQGTENTEAFF
v_gene: TRBV3-1/TRBV3-2; j_gene: TRBJ1-2; d_gene: NA; abundance: NA; CDR3nt: TGTGCCAGCAGCCCAGGGGCGAGCTATGGCTACACCTTC; CDR3aa: CASSPGASYGYTF
v_gene: TRBV12-3/TRBV12-4; j_gene: TRBJ1-2; d_gene: NA; abundance: NA; CDR3nt: TGTGCCAGCAGTTTCCGGACGGATGCAACCTTC; CDR3aa: CASSFRTDATF
v_gene: TRBV18; j_gene: TRBJ2-3; d_gene: NA; abundance: NA; CDR3nt: TGTGCCAGCTCACCCGACTCCCGCTGGACAGATACGCAGTATTTT; CDR3aa: CASSPDSRWTDTQYF
v_gene: TRBV10-3; j_gene: TRBJ1-2; d_gene: NA; abundance: NA; CDR3nt: TGTGCCATCAGTGAGCCTAGACAGCCCTATGGCTACACCTTC; CDR3aa: CAISEPRQPYGYTF
v_gene: TRBV7-9; j_gene: TRBJ1-6; d_gene: TRBD1; abundance: once; CDR3nt: TGTGCCAGCAGCCTGACAGGGGGAGAATCACCCCTCCACTTT; CDR3aa: CASSLTGGESPLHF
v_gene: TRBV5-5; j_gene: TRBJ1-4; d_gene: NA; abundance: NA; CDR3nt: TGTGCCAGCAGCTTCATAGGGGGTGATGAAAAACTGTTTTTT; CDR3aa: CASSFIGGDEKLFF
v_gene: TRBV27; j_gene: TRBJ1-6; d_gene: TRBD1; abundance: NA; CDR3nt: TGTGCCAGCAGTTCCACAGGGGCTTCACCCCTCCACTTT; CDR3aa: CASSSTGASPLHF
v_gene: TRBV1; j_gene: TRBJ1-4; d_gene: NA; abundance: NA; CDR3nt: TGCACCAGCAGCCAAGATATGTCCCAGGGTGATGAAAAACTGTTTTTT; CDR3aa: CTSSQDMSQGDEKLFF
v_gene: TRBV7-9; j_gene: TRBJ1-6; d_gene: NA; abundance: once; CDR3nt: TGTGCCAGCAGCTTACCCTTACCGGGGGCCCTCCTCCACTTT; CDR3aa: CASSLPLPGALLHF
v_gene: TRBV19; j_gene: TRBJ1-1; d_gene: NA; abundance: NA; CDR3nt: TGTGCCAGTAGTATCGGGAGGGGCCAGGCCGGGGGCACTGAAGCTTTCTTT; CDR3aa: CASSIGRGQAGGTEAFF
v_gene: TRBV6-5; j_gene: TRBJ1-3; d_gene: NA; abundance: NA; CDR3nt: TGTGCCAGCAGTTTTAAAGGTGGAAACACCATATATTTT; CDR3aa: CASSFKGGNTIYF
v_gene: TRBV19; j_gene: TRBJ1-5; d_gene: NA; abundance: NA; CDR3nt: TGTGCCAGTAGTAAAAAGGGGTCCAATAGCAATCAGCCCCAGCATTTT; CDR3aa: CASSKKGSNSNQPQHF
v_gene: TRBV25-1; j_gene: TRBJ1-4; d_gene: NA; abundance: NA; CDR3nt: TGTGCCAGCAGTGATCCGACAGGTCCGGGCGAAAAACTGTTTTTT; CDR3aa: CASSDPTGPGEKLFF
v_gene: TRBV29-1; j_gene: TRBJ1-6; d_gene: NA; abundance: few; CDR3nt: TGCAGCGTTGGGGGCCGGCAGGATGGCCCTGGCTATAATTCACCCCTCCACTTT; CDR3aa: CSVGGRQDGPGYNSPLHF
v_gene: TRBV5-1; j_gene: TRBJ2-1; d_gene: NA; abundance: NA; CDR3nt: TGCGCCAGCAGCTTTCCGGGGGCAGGGTACAATGAGCAGTTCTTC; CDR3aa: CASSFPGAGYNEQFF
v_gene: TRBV10-3; j_gene: TRBJ1-5; d_gene: NA; abundance: NA; CDR3nt: TGTGCCATCAGTGAGGAGGGGTTTGGCAATCAGCCCCAGCATTTT; CDR3aa: CAISEEGFGNQPQHF
v_gene: TRBV12-3/TRBV12-4; j_gene: TRBJ2-5; d_gene: NA; abundance: NA; CDR3nt: TGTGCCAGCAGCTTGGGAGAGACCCAGTACTTC; CDR3aa: CASSLGETQYF